The 22 T cell receptor beta chains below all came from one sample that was sequenced in a study of T cells and Merkel cell carcinoma outcomes. Sequencing was performed with immunoSEQ multiplex PCR; in TCRdb, only in-frame clones are kept and a portion is missing. The sample contains over 15,000 clones, 80% to 90% of which appear only once. Sequencing was done on a sample of tumor tissue from Merkel cell carcinoma. The receptors here all came from a human donor with Merkel cell carcinoma.

The chain joins TRBV2 to TRBJ2-7; 10 bases align to TRBD2. The V and J ends lost 3 bases and 1 base, in that order; junction bases with no gene match: 9. The CDR3 length is 17 residues. The V gene's germline CDR1 is SNHLY and CDR2 FYNNEI. The CDR3 protein is CASSDLAGVSSSYEQYF. CDR3 coding DNA: TGTGCCAGCAGTGACCTAGCGGGAGTATCCAGTTCCTACGAGCAGTACTTC.

This rearrangement joins TRBV2 to TRBJ1-3, with D possibly matching TRBD1 (5 bases). V shed 7 bases and J shed 0 bases, with 10 bases lying between them. CDR3 length equals 14 residues. From germline, CDR1 is SNHLY and CDR2 FYNNEI. The CDR3 reads CASNQGLSGNTIYF. In DNA form, the CDR3 reads TGTGCCAGCAACCAGGGCCTCTCTGGAAACACCATATATTTT.

This sequence joins TRBV27 and TRBJ2-5; TRBD1 matches at 10 bases. CDR1 and CDR2 from the germline V gene are MNHEY and SMNVEV (reference sequence). CDR3 length equals 14 residues. J gave up 5 bases and V 5 bases, and 5 bases lay outside the gene matches. The CDR3, as DNA: TGTGCCAGCAGTCGGGACAGGGGCTGGGAGACCCAGTACTTC. Translation gives CASSRDRGWETQYF.

The rearrangement links TRBV28 to TRBJ1-2, with D uncertain. V lost 6 bases, J lost 5 bases, and 10 bases lay in between. This CDR3 region has 12 residues. Per the germline V gene, CDR1 is MDHEN and CDR2 is SYDVKM. CDR3 DNA: TGTGCCAGCAGGGAAACAGATTATGGCTACACCTTC. This codes for CASRETDYGYTF.

This clone turned up a few times. The CDR3 region is CASSLSGGGVTQYF. CDR3 coding DNA: TGTGCCAGCAGTTTATCGGGGGGAGGGGTGACCCAGTACTTC. The chain employs TRBV27 and TRBJ2-5, with 7 nucleotides matching TRBD2. Germline V gene data show CDR1 as MNHEY and CDR2 as SMNVEV (reference sequence). V trimming: 0 bases; J trimming: 7 bases; junction bases outside the gene matches: 5. This CDR3 spans 14 amino acids.

The sample holds one count of this clone. This chain uses TRBV18 with TRBJ1-5, with 8 bases matching TRBD1. Germline assignment: CDR1 KGHSH and CDR2 LQKENI. CDR3 length: 14 amino acids. The ends lost 7 bases at V and 6 bases at J; junction bases unmatched: 8. The CDR3 here is CASFSGQGIQPQHF. CDR3 sequence (DNA): TGTGCCAGCTTTTCAGGACAGGGAATTCAGCCCCAGCATTTT.

The chain combines TRBV2 with TRBJ2-1; 9 nucleotides match TRBD1. Germline CDR1 reads SNHLY; CDR2 reads FYNNEI. The CDR3 length is 15 residues. V lost 6 bases, J lost 8 bases, and 11 bases stayed unmatched. The CDR3 region is CASRDGTGFGHEQFF. CDR3 sequence (DNA): TGTGCCAGCAGAGACGGGACAGGGTTCGGACATGAGCAGTTCTTC.

The V gene is TRBV29-1, the J gene TRBJ1-1; D remains unclear. Germline values: CDR1 SQVTM, CDR2 ANQGSEA. Trimming took 6 bases from V and 3 from J, leaving 11 bases between them. The CDR3 runs to 12 residues. The CDR3 bases are TGCAGCGTGTGCTTCGGTGACACTGAAGCTTTCTTT. Its translation is CSVCFGDTEAFF.

This chain joins TRBV19 and TRBJ2-5; 7 nucleotides match TRBD1. J lost 3 bases, V lost 4 bases, and 2 bases had no gene match. CDR3 length: 13 residues. Germline CDR1 is LNHDA and CDR2 is SQIVND (reference sequence). The CDR3: CASSKGAEETQYF. The DNA for the CDR3 is TGTGCCAGTAGTAAGGGGGCGGAAGAGACCCAGTACTTC.

Comment on this clone: The junction does not match germline at one end; this may be a read error. This chain uses TRBV7-2 with TRBJ2-1; TRBD2 aligns across 9 bases. This CDR3 is built from 16 residues. CDR1 and CDR2 from the germline V gene are SGHTA and FQGNSA. DNA for the CDR3: TGTGCCAGCAGCTTAGTGGGACTAGCCTCCAACAATGAGCAGTTCTTC. The encoded protein is CASSLVGLASNNEQFF.

The chain recombines TRBV15 with TRBJ2-3; 9 bases align to TRBD2. This CDR3 has 17 amino acids. J lost 7 bases, V lost 1 base, and 12 bases had no gene match. The germline V gene encodes CDR1 LNHNV and CDR2 YYDKDF (reference sequence). The CDR3, as DNA: TGTGCCACCAGCAGAGTGCGGTTTAGCGGGAGTGGGAATACGCAGTATTTT. Encoded protein: CATSRVRFSGSGNTQYF.

The V gene is TRBV4-1, the J gene TRBJ1-1, with D perhaps matching TRBD1 (6 bases). V lost 4 bases and J 0 bases, leaving 12 bases between the germline ends. CDR3 size: 15 residues. CDR1 MGHRA and CDR2 YSYEKL come from the germline V gene. CDR3 in DNA: TGCGCCAGCAGCCGGACAGAGTACATGAACACTGAAGCTTTCTTT. Translated, it gives CASSRTEYMNTEAFF.

The chain joins TRBV28 to TRBJ1-2; 8 positions agree with TRBD1. CDR3 length: 14 residues. Germline CDR1 is MDHEN and CDR2 is SYDVKM. After removal of 5 bases from V and 7 bases from J, the junction contained 9 bases not matched to a gene. The CDR3 protein is CASSPFDRGGGYTF. The DNA for the CDR3 is TGTGCCAGCAGTCCTTTTGACAGGGGCGGTGGCTACACCTTC.

The chain combines TRBV19 with TRBJ2-3, with a weak D call TRBD2 (6 bases). The CDR3 loop spans 13 amino acids. Germline V lookup: CDR1 LNHDA, CDR2 SQIVND (reference sequence). The ends were cut back, 5 bases at V and 3 bases at J, with 9 bases in the middle. CDR3 protein: CASSPGRTDTQYF. CDR3 in DNA: TGTGCCAGTAGTCCAGGGAGGACAGATACGCAGTATTTT.

This clone was observed a handful of times. V and J are TRBV27 and TRBJ1-2; D remains unclear. The germline V and J ends were trimmed by 6 bases and 8 bases, with 10 bases remaining between them. The germline CDR1 and CDR2 sequences are MNHEY and SMNVEV (reference sequence). The CDR3 runs 11 residues. In nucleotides, the CDR3 is TGTGCCAGCAGAGCGTCGGGCGGCTACACCTTC. Amino acid sequence: CASRASGGYTF.

The chain has TRBV19 and TRBJ2-1; TRBD1 or TRBD2 may be the D gene (5 bases each). Per germline, CDR1 LNHDA and CDR2 SQIVND (reference sequence). The CDR3 sequence is 13 residues long. V gave up 5 bases and J gave up 6 bases, with 11 bases separating them. This chain's CDR3 is CASSPRDANEQFF. CDR3 nucleotide sequence: TGTGCCAGTAGTCCCCGGGACGCCAATGAGCAGTTCTTC.

This sequence joins TRBV5-1 and TRBJ2-5, with TRBD1 matching 7 bases. This CDR3 has 16 amino acids. V trimming: 4 bases; J trimming: 1 base; junction bases outside the gene matches: 10. CDR1 is SGHRS, CDR2 YFSETQ, per germline. CDR3 sequence: CASSGSGTVAQETQYF. CDR3 in DNA: TGCGCCAGCAGCGGCTCCGGGACAGTAGCCCAAGAGACCCAGTACTTC.

The chain couples TRBV27 to TRBJ1-1; the D is unclear. The CDR3 is 13 amino acids. V lost 4 bases and J lost 0, with 6 bases in between. Per the germline V gene, CDR1 is MNHEY and CDR2 is SMNVEV (reference sequence). CDR3 loop: CASSYSMNTEAFF. DNA of the CDR3: TGTGCCAGCAGTTACAGTATGAACACTGAAGCTTTCTTT.

The J gene is TRBJ2-2, the V gene TRBV2; 8 bases match TRBD2. With 6 bases clipped from V and 6 bases from J, the junction kept 6 bases outside the gene matches. CDR3 length: 14 amino acids. Germline V gives CDR1 SNHLY, CDR2 FYNNEI. CDR3 in DNA: TGTGCCAGCAGGGGGACTAGTAGCCCCGGGGAGCTGTTTTTT. This codes for CASRGTSSPGELFF.

The CDR3 nucleotides read TGTGCCAGCTCACCAATGGTAGCGGCTAAAGAGACCCAGTACTTC. Residues: CASSPMVAAKETQYF. V and J are TRBV18 and TRBJ2-5, with D tentatively TRBD2 (6 bases). The CDR3 loop spans 15 amino acids. Trimming took 2 bases from V and 3 from J, leaving 13 bases between them. Per the germline V gene, CDR1 is KGHSH and CDR2 is LQKENI.

The rearrangement uses TRBV18 and TRBJ1-1, with 7 bases identical to TRBD1. Germline CDR1 and CDR2: KGHSH and LQKENI. V lost 6 bases, J lost 3 bases, and 13 bases stayed unmatched. The CDR3 spans 16 residues. This CDR3 reads CASSPTPRQGDTEAFF. The CDR3 region has the DNA TGTGCCAGCTCGCCAACCCCTAGACAGGGCGACACTGAAGCTTTCTTT.

The chain links TRBV10-1 to TRBJ2-2; D gene unclear. The CDR3 spans 13 residues. The germline V and J ends were trimmed by 4 bases and 5 bases, with 8 bases remaining between them. Germline V gene sequence: CDR1 WNHNN, CDR2 SYGVQD (reference sequence). The CDR3 DNA is TGCGCCAGCAGTGGCCCCACGACCGGGGAGCTGTTTTTT. This encodes CASSGPTTGELFF.